The next 25 T cell receptor beta chains were all read from a single sample in a study of CD4 T cells in relation to SARS-CoV-2 and coronaviruses. Using immunoSEQ multiplex PCR, the repertoire was profiled, and TCRdb retains in-frame clones only, with some absent. The table includes tens of thousands of clones, about 91% detected once. The sequencing input was naive CD4+ T cells from PBMCs. Subset of the sample: naive CD4+ T cells isolated by negative enrichment. The receptors stem from an adult with COVID-19.

The chain employs TRBV25-1 and TRBJ2-3, with D perhaps matching TRBD1 or TRBD2 (6 bases each). CDR1 MGHDK and CDR2 SYGVNS come from the germline V gene. V was trimmed by 3 bases and J by 4 bases, leaving 14 bases between them. The CDR3 is 15 residues long. In DNA form, the CDR3 reads TGTGCCAGCAGTGATGGGGGCGGGATATCAGATACGCAGTATTTT. This encodes CASSDGGGISDTQYF.

This clone was seen only a few times. This chain links TRBV7-9 with TRBJ2-7; 7 nucleotides match TRBD2. The CDR3 length is 13 residues. Germline assignment: CDR1 SEHNR and CDR2 FQNEAQ (reference sequence). V lost 8 bases and J lost 2; bases outside the gene matches: 6. CDR3 in amino acids: CASGERGTYEQYF. CDR3 coding DNA: TGTGCCAGCGGGGAGCGGGGAACCTACGAGCAGTACTTC.

V and J are TRBV10-3 and TRBJ2-7; TRBD2 agrees at 7 bases. The CDR3 runs to 15 residues. V gave up 0 bases and J gave up 0 bases; unmatched junction bases: 2. Germline CDR1 ENHRY, CDR2 SYGVKD. The CDR3 DNA reads as TGTGCCATCAGTGAGTCTAAGCGGGGCTCCTACGAGCAGTACTTC. Translation gives CAISESKRGSYEQYF.

The V call is TRBV2, the J call TRBJ2-5; weak D call: TRBD2 (6 bases). Germline CDR1 and CDR2: SNHLY and FYNNEI. This CDR3 has 13 amino acids. V lost 6 bases and J lost 3, with 11 bases in between. This CDR3 reads CASSRDFEETQYF. Here the CDR3 DNA reads TGTGCCAGCAGCCGGGACTTTGAAGAGACCCAGTACTTC. Based on the CDR3 plus reference TRBV2 and TRBJ2-5, the full variable domain is EPEVTQTPSHQVTQMGQEVILRCVPISNHLYFYWYRQILGQKVEFLVSFYNNEISEKSEIFDDQFSVERPDGSNFTLKIRSTKLEDSAMYFCASSRDFEETQYFGPGTRLLVL.

This chain links TRBV28 with TRBJ2-2; TRBD1 matches at 11 bases. CDR1 is MDHEN and CDR2 is SYDVKM in the germline V gene. V lost 4 bases, J lost 5 bases, and 6 bases stayed unmatched. This CDR3 spans 16 amino acids. CDR3 DNA sequence: TGTGCCAGCAGTTCACTGGGACAGGGGGTTACCGGGGAGCTGTTTTTT. It is translated as CASSSLGQGVTGELFF.

V usage is TRBV6-5 and J usage is TRBJ1-5; no clear D. This CDR3 spans 13 amino acids. The germline V and J ends were trimmed by 6 bases and 3 bases, with 9 bases remaining between them. Germline lookup yields CDR1 MNHEY and CDR2 SVGAGI. CDR3 sequence (DNA): TGTGCCAGCAGGGGGTCTATCAATCAGCCCCAGCATTTT. Encoded protein: CASRGSINQPQHF.

The chain employs TRBV7-9 and TRBJ2-3; D is possibly TRBD1 (5 bases). The CDR3 has 17 residues. Trimming shortened V by 1 base and J by 0 bases, and 14 bases separated the two germline ends. Germline V gives CDR1 SEHNR, CDR2 FQNEAQ (reference sequence). The CDR3 DNA sequence: TGTGCCAGCAGCTTAGGGTTAGGGGAACCTAGCACAGATACGCAGTATTTT. It encodes CASSLGLGEPSTDTQYF.

The chain couples TRBV6-5 to TRBJ1-2; 9 bases align to TRBD1. CDR1 and CDR2 from the germline V gene are MNHEY and SVGAGI. V lost 4 bases and J lost 3; bases outside the gene matches: 9. CDR3 length equals 16 residues. The CDR3 is CASSSTRDREDYGYTF. The CDR3 bases are TGTGCCAGCAGTTCCACCCGGGACAGGGAAGACTATGGCTACACCTTC.

The chain has TRBV19 and TRBJ1-4, with 7 nucleotides matching TRBD1. This CDR3 has 17 residues. The germline V gene has CDR1 LNHDA and CDR2 SQIVND (reference sequence). Trimming at V came to 3 bases and at J to 0 bases, leaving 7 bases not matched to a gene. CDR3 in amino acids: CASSMRLGQTTNEKLFF. CDR3 DNA: TGTGCCAGTAGTATGAGGTTGGGACAGACAACTAATGAAAAACTGTTTTTT.

The chain employs TRBV7-9 and TRBJ2-5; the D is unclear. The V end was cut by 0 bases, the J end by 5 bases, with 7 bases between. CDR3 size: 13 residues. Looked up from germline, CDR1 is SEHNR and CDR2 is FQNEAQ (reference sequence). CDR3 loop: CASSLAQAETQYF. The CDR3 DNA is TGTGCCAGCAGCTTAGCGCAGGCGGAGACCCAGTACTTC. Together with reference TRBV7-9 and TRBJ2-5, the CDR3 gives the full variable domain: DTGVSQNPRHKITKRGQNVTFRCDPISEHNRLYWYRQTLGQGPEFLTYFQNEAQLEKSRLLSDRFSAERPKGSFSTLEIQRTEQGDSAMYLCASSLAQAETQYFGPGTRLLVL.

The chain carries TRBV9 and TRBJ2-6, with D perhaps matching TRBD1 (6 bases). Trimming took 0 bases from V and 1 from J, leaving 8 bases between them. The CDR3 extends over 16 amino acids. Germline assignment: CDR1 SGDLS and CDR2 YYNGEE. CDR3 region: CASSVARGSGANVLTF. CDR3 DNA sequence: TGTGCCAGCAGCGTAGCTAGGGGGTCTGGGGCCAACGTCCTGACTTTC. Based on the CDR3 plus reference TRBV9 and TRBJ2-6, the full variable domain is DSGVTQTPKHLITATGQRVTLRCSPRSGDLSVYWYQQSLDQGLQFLIQYYNGEERAKGNILERFSAQQFPDLHSELNLSSLELGDSALYFCASSVARGSGANVLTFGAGSRLTVL.

As regards this clone: One end of the junction is discordant with germline, which a read error may explain. The chain is built from TRBV11-3 and TRBJ2-7; TRBD1 agrees at 11 bases. The germline gives CDR1 SGHNT, CDR2 YENEEA. The CDR3 runs 15 residues. The CDR3 DNA reads TGTGCCAGCAACTTAGCCGGGACAGGGGGCTACGAGCAGTACTTC. This codes for CASNLAGTGGYEQYF.

About this clone itself: At one of its ends the junction is not consistent with the germline gene, which may arise from a read error. The chain couples TRBV24-1 to TRBJ1-2, with D hard to call. In germline, CDR1 is KGHDR, CDR2 SFDVKD. CDR3 size: 13 residues. This CDR3 is CAASEGPHYGYTF. CDR3 nucleotide sequence: TGTGCCGCCAGTGAAGGGCCCCACTATGGCTACACCTTC.

This chain uses TRBV5-4 with TRBJ2-1; 9 positions agree with TRBD2. The CDR3 has 15 residues. V was clipped by 4 bases and J by 4 bases; unmatched bases: 6. The germline V gene encodes CDR1 SGHNT and CDR2 YYREEE (reference sequence). DNA for the CDR3: TGTGCCAGCAGCGCCCTAGCGGGATTTTACAATGAGCAGTTCTTC. Protein sequence: CASSALAGFYNEQFF.

This chain links TRBV4-1 with TRBJ2-3; 8 nucleotides match TRBD1. With V trimmed by 4 bases and J by 1 base, 4 bases remained unmatched. Looked up from germline, CDR1 is MGHRA and CDR2 is YSYEKL. The CDR3 covers 15 residues. The CDR3 bases are TGCGCCAGCAGCCCCGGACAGGGAGGCACAGATACGCAGTATTTT. Its protein is CASSPGQGGTDTQYF.

The chain links TRBV27 to TRBJ1-1; no reliable D call. Looked up from germline, CDR1 is MNHEY and CDR2 is SMNVEV (reference sequence). CDR3 length: 13 amino acids. Trimming left V 3 bases short and J 1 base short, with 6 bases between. The CDR3 loop reads CASSLGWNTEAFF. The CDR3 region has the DNA TGTGCCAGCAGTTTGGGATGGAACACTGAAGCTTTCTTT.

V gene TRBV19 combines with J gene TRBJ1-1; TRBD1 matches at 7 bases. CDR3 length equals 14 residues. Per the germline V gene, CDR1 is LNHDA and CDR2 is SQIVND (reference sequence). V lost 5 bases, J lost 9 bases, and 12 bases stayed unmatched. For the CDR3, the DNA is TGTGCCAGTAGTTCTTACCGGGACAGAACTAAAGCTTTCTTT. Protein sequence: CASSSYRDRTKAFF.

The gene calls are TRBV5-1 and TRBJ1-1, with no clear D. The CDR3 has 13 amino acids. V lost 0 bases, J lost 3 bases, and 6 bases lay in between. Germline V gene sequence: CDR1 SGHRS, CDR2 YFSETQ. The CDR3 reads CASSLGRYTEAFF. In DNA, the CDR3 is TGCGCCAGCAGCTTGGGACGGTACACTGAAGCTTTCTTT.

In this sample, this clone turned up a few times. The chain joins TRBV5-1 to TRBJ2-1, with D possibly matching TRBD2 (5 bases). The CDR3 has 17 amino acids. The ends were cut back, 0 bases at V and 0 bases at J, with 13 bases in the middle. Germline-derived CDR1 and CDR2 are SGHRS and YFSETQ. The CDR3 nucleotides read TGCGCCAGCAGCTTGGAGGTTCGAGGGTACTCCTACAATGAGCAGTTCTTC. Its translation is CASSLEVRGYSYNEQFF.

This chain uses TRBV25-1 with TRBJ2-7, with 14 bases matching TRBD2. The CDR3 is 17 amino acids. Germline V lookup: CDR1 MGHDK, CDR2 SYGVNS. V trimming: 6 bases; J trimming: 4 bases; junction bases outside the gene matches: 11. As DNA, the CDR3 is TGTGCCAGCAGGGTCTCCGGGACTAGCGGGAGTTCGTACGAGCAGTACTTC. Its protein product is CASRVSGTSGSSYEQYF.

The J gene is TRBJ1-4, the V gene TRBV7-9; D is unclear. V was clipped by 3 bases and J by 4 bases, with 0 bases between them. The CDR3 is 11 residues long. Per germline, CDR1 SEHNR and CDR2 FQNEAQ (reference sequence). The CDR3: CASSFNEKLFF. Written as DNA, the CDR3 is TGTGCCAGCAGCTTTAATGAAAAACTGTTTTTT.

This clone was seen a few times. The V gene is TRBV3-1 (or the pseudogene TRBV3-2), the J gene TRBJ2-7; D not resolved. The germline V gene encodes CDR1 LGHDT and CDR2 YNNKEL (reference sequence). Trimming cost V 1 base and J 2 bases, with 3 bases left between them. The CDR3 loop spans 12 amino acids. In DNA form, the CDR3 reads TGTGCCAGCAGCCAAGCCACCTACGAGCAGTACTTC. This sequence encodes CASSQATYEQYF.

Turning to this clone: Mismatch with germline at one junction end may stem from a read error. CDR3 nucleotide sequence: TGTGCCAGCAGAATCGACCCGAACTCTGAAGCTTTCTTT. Its translation: CASRIDPNSEAFF. The chain combines TRBV28 with TRBJ1-1; D gene unclear. Germline V gene lookup returns CDR1 MDHEN and CDR2 SYDVKM. The CDR3 is 13 residues long. Together with reference TRBV28 and TRBJ1-1, the CDR3 gives the full variable domain: DVKVTQSSRYLVKRTGEKVFLECVQDMDHENMFWYRQDPGLGLRLIYFSYDVKMKEKGDIPEGYSVSREKKERFSLILESASTNQTSMYLCASRIDPNSEAFFGQGTRLTVV.

The rearrangement links TRBV7-3 to TRBJ1-1, with TRBD1 identical over 9 bases. The CDR3 length is 14 residues. Trimming took 2 bases from V and 3 from J; bases not matched to a gene: 1. Per germline, CDR1 SGHTA and CDR2 FQGTGA. The CDR3 coding sequence is TGTGCCAGCAGCTTAGGGACAGGGTACACTGAAGCTTTCTTT. Protein: CASSLGTGYTEAFF.

This clone was found once. V is TRBV19 and J is TRBJ2-4; 8 bases map to TRBD1. Trimming cost V 2 bases and J 0 bases; bases outside gene matches: 15. Germline V gene sequence: CDR1 LNHDA, CDR2 SQIVND (reference sequence). The CDR3 sequence is 20 residues long. CDR3 residues: CASSILHEGQARQAKNIQYF. For the CDR3, the DNA is TGTGCCAGTAGTATACTCCATGAGGGACAGGCAAGACAAGCCAAAAACATTCAGTACTTC.